This T cell receptor beta chain was identified during a study of OX40 agonist ivuxolimab in advanced cancers. Across the whole study: Patients received the agonistic anti-OX40 (CD134) antibody ivuxolimab. At 82.7% male, the cohort had a mean age of about 55 years, ranging from about 23 to 79.

Produced via immunoSEQ multiplex PCR; TCRdb's table is partial and in-frame only. In the table there are 65,000 to 80,000 clones, 90% to 95% of which are singletons. J was trimmed by 4 bases and V by 2 bases; bases with no gene match: 7. From germline, CDR1 is SGHRS and CDR2 YFSETQ. This CDR3 has 17 residues. Blood sampling took place at baseline, cycle 4 day 1, and cycle 7 day 1. This specimen was CD4+ or CD8+ T cells sorted from blood, taken in a trial of the OX40 agonist ivuxolimab. This sequence was found in an adult with an advanced solid tumor such as melanoma, head and neck, liver or kidney cancer. The chain links TRBV5-1 to TRBJ1-3; 12 positions agree with TRBD1. CDR3 coding DNA: TGCGCCAGCAGCTTAGGGACAGGGGGCTCTCCGGGAAACACCATATATTTT. Residues: CASSLGTGGSPGNTIYF.